A selection of T cell receptor beta chains follows, all from one sample in a study of somatic mutations in cytotoxic T cells in rheumatoid arthritis. Profiled with immunoSEQ multiplex PCR; TCRdb holds only in-frame clones, not every one. The sample lists 15,000 to 20,000 clones, about four fifths occurring once. The sequenced material came from CD8+ T cells sorted from blood. The receptors were gathered from an adult with rheumatoid arthritis. CDR3s include the opening cysteine and the closing phenylalanine or tryptophan. Each record gives: J gene, clone size, D gene, V gene, CDR3 DNA, CDR3 protein. A D gene is named only where the DNA matches it firmly. Size is stated for part of the rows, as once, few or many counts, or as a class when the clone is expanded.

j_gene: TRBJ2-7; abundance: -; d_gene: -; v_gene: TRBV11-2; CDR3nt: TGTGCCAGCAGCTTAGGAGACAGGCTCGAGCAGTACTTC; CDR3aa: CASSLGDRLEQYF
j_gene: TRBJ2-2; abundance: few; d_gene: TRBD1; v_gene: TRBV4-2; CDR3nt: TGTGCCAGCAGCCAAGATTTTAGCGGACAGGGATTAGGTCGGGAGCTGTTTTTT; CDR3aa: CASSQDFSGQGLGRELFF
j_gene: TRBJ2-7; abundance: -; d_gene: -; v_gene: TRBV28; CDR3nt: TGTGCCAGCACCCTGAACGGGGACCTGAGCTCCTACGAGCAGTACTTC; CDR3aa: CASTLNGDLSSYEQYF
j_gene: TRBJ2-1; abundance: -; d_gene: TRBD2; v_gene: TRBV6-1; CDR3nt: TGTGCCAGCAGCCCGTCCCGGGACTACTACAATGAGCAGTTCTTC; CDR3aa: CASSPSRDYYNEQFF
j_gene: TRBJ2-3; abundance: -; d_gene: TRBD2; v_gene: TRBV5-4; CDR3nt: TGTGCCAGCAGCACACAGACTAGCGCAGATACGCAGTATTTT; CDR3aa: CASSTQTSADTQYF
j_gene: TRBJ2-5; abundance: -; d_gene: -; v_gene: TRBV9; CDR3nt: TGTGCCAGCAGCGTAGCACTAGCCATGGAGACCCAGTACTTC; CDR3aa: CASSVALAMETQYF
j_gene: TRBJ2-7; abundance: -; d_gene: -; v_gene: TRBV27; CDR3nt: TGTGCCAGCAGTCCCTCGACAGGTCTCATGGCTTACGAGCAGTACTTC; CDR3aa: CASSPSTGLMAYEQYF
j_gene: TRBJ2-5; abundance: -; d_gene: -; v_gene: TRBV11-2; CDR3nt: TGTGCCAGCAGCTTCTCCGGGGAGACCCAGTACTTC; CDR3aa: CASSFSGETQYF
j_gene: TRBJ2-7; abundance: -; d_gene: TRBD1; v_gene: TRBV29-1; CDR3nt: TGCAGCGCTGAGGGCCCAGGGGGCGCGGATTACGAGCAGTACTTC; CDR3aa: CSAEGPGGADYEQYF
j_gene: TRBJ1-1; abundance: -; d_gene: -; v_gene: TRBV5-5; CDR3nt: TGTGCCAGCAGCTACGCGGGCAGCCGGCAGAACACTGAAGCTTTCTTT; CDR3aa: CASSYAGSRQNTEAFF
j_gene: TRBJ2-7; abundance: -; d_gene: TRBD1; v_gene: TRBV7-6; CDR3nt: TGTGCCAGCAGCCCGGACAGGCCGATTTCCTACGAGCAGTACTTC; CDR3aa: CASSPDRPISYEQYF
j_gene: TRBJ1-1; abundance: -; d_gene: -; v_gene: TRBV6-5; CDR3nt: TGTGCCAGCTTAGGGCAGGGTAGCACTGAAGCTTTCTTT; CDR3aa: CASLGQGSTEAFF
j_gene: TRBJ2-1; abundance: -; d_gene: -; v_gene: TRBV4-1; CDR3nt: TGCGCCAGCAGCCAAGAAAGATTGCAGTTCTTC; CDR3aa: CASSQERLQFF
j_gene: TRBJ2-1; abundance: -; d_gene: -; v_gene: TRBV27; CDR3nt: TGTGCCAGCAGTTGGGGGAGCTCCTACAATGAGCAGTTCTTC; CDR3aa: CASSWGSSYNEQFF
j_gene: TRBJ2-5; abundance: once; d_gene: -; v_gene: TRBV7-6; CDR3nt: TGTGCCAGCAGCCCGGACGACGCGACCTTCACCCAGTACTTC; CDR3aa: CASSPDDATFTQYF
j_gene: TRBJ2-1; abundance: -; d_gene: -; v_gene: TRBV4-1; CDR3nt: TGCGCCAGCAGCGCCCGGGACACCAATGCTGGGGATGAGCAGTTCTTC; CDR3aa: CASSARDTNAGDEQFF
j_gene: TRBJ2-1; abundance: -; d_gene: TRBD2; v_gene: TRBV6-4; CDR3nt: TGTGCCAGCAGTGAGATAGCGGGGAGCTCCTACAATGAGCAGTTCTTC; CDR3aa: CASSEIAGSSYNEQFF
j_gene: TRBJ1-1; abundance: -; d_gene: -; v_gene: TRBV28; CDR3nt: TGTGCCAGCAGTTTCGAGGACAGTCGGACTACCACTAAAGCTTTCTTT; CDR3aa: CASSFEDSRTTTKAFF
j_gene: TRBJ2-7; abundance: few; d_gene: TRBD2; v_gene: TRBV10-1; CDR3nt: TGCGCCAGCAGTGAGGTAGCGGGACCTTACGAGCAGTACTTC; CDR3aa: CASSEVAGPYEQYF